These 21 T cell receptor beta chains were all obtained from the same sample, sequenced in a study of early T cells in non-severe SARS-CoV-2 infection. TCRdb ran MiXCR on the 5' RACE reads and lists one entry per CDR3 protein. The table records fewer than 80,000 distinct CDR3 sequences, 7.5% to 9% of them present only once. Sample: whole blood, taken at baseline. Receptor source: an adult who was a healthcare worker with PCR-confirmed SARS-CoV-2 infection or an uninfected control (not recorded which).

This clonotype was seen only a few times. The chain has TRBV11-2 and TRBJ2-1; D call uncertain. V lost 5 bases, J lost 0 bases, and 14 bases lay in between. The CDR3 loop spans 16 amino acids. Germline V gene sequence: CDR1 SGHAT, CDR2 FQNNGV. DNA for the CDR3: TGTGCCAGCAGCCCCTCGGCGGTGAGCTCCTACAATGAGCAGTTCTTC. It is translated as CASSPSAVSSYNEQFF.

The chain is built from TRBV7-2 and TRBJ1-5; tentatively, D is TRBD1 (5 bases). The length of the CDR3 is 14 residues. From germline, CDR1 is SGHTA and CDR2 FQGNSA. V was shortened by 3 bases and J by 1 base, with 7 bases between the two germline ends. The DNA of the CDR3 is TGTGCCAGCAGCTTGACAGCAAGCAATCAGCCCCAGCATTTT. It is translated as CASSLTASNQPQHF.

This clonotype came up many times. V gene TRBV7-9 combines with J gene TRBJ2-1; 10 nucleotides agree with TRBD2. Germline CDR1 reads SEHNR; CDR2 reads FQNEAQ (reference sequence). This CDR3 is built from 16 residues. V shed 4 bases, J shed 10 bases, and the junction held 13 bases outside the gene matches. The CDR3 sequence is CASSSARLAGVSEQFF. The DNA of the CDR3 is TGTGCCAGCAGCTCCGCTCGGCTAGCGGGAGTAAGCGAGCAGTTCTTC. The full variable domain, with the rest looked up from reference TRBV7-9 and TRBJ2-1, is DTGVSQNPRHKITKRGQNVTFRCDPISEHNRLYWYRQTLGQGPEFLTYFQNEAQLEKSRLLSDRFSAERPKGSFSTLEIQRTEQGDSAMYLCASSSARLAGVSEQFFGPGTRLTVL.

The genes are TRBV7-9 and TRBJ1-2, with unresolved D. This CDR3 contains 13 residues. V was shortened by 7 bases and J by 5 bases, with 14 bases between the two germline ends. CDR1 and CDR2 (germline): SEHNR, FQNEAQ (reference sequence). The CDR3 DNA is TGTGCCAGCACCCCCTCATCAGTTTATGGCTACACCTTC. Protein product: CASTPSSVYGYTF.

J is TRBJ2-2 and V is TRBV7-2, with D perhaps being TRBD1 or TRBD2 (5 bases each). V shed 1 base and J shed 1 base, with 16 bases lying between them. The CDR3 has 18 residues. CDR1 and CDR2 (germline): SGHTA, FQGNSA. In DNA form, the CDR3 reads TGTGCCAGCAGCTTAGAGGGGCTAGCTACCCTGAACACCGGGGAGCTGTTTTTT. Protein sequence: CASSLEGLATLNTGELFF.

This clonotype was seen a handful of times. V usage is TRBV7-3 and J usage is TRBJ2-1; D unresolved. The CDR3 length is 15 residues. V was clipped by 1 base and J by 0 bases, with 7 bases between them. Per the germline V gene, CDR1 is SGHTA and CDR2 is FQGTGA. The CDR3 is CASSLRLSSYNEQFF. The DNA for the CDR3 is TGTGCCAGCAGCTTAAGGCTGAGCTCCTACAATGAGCAGTTCTTC.

This clonotype was counted at least ten times. The gene calls are TRBV6-6 and TRBJ2-3, with 13 bases fitting TRBD2. V lost 7 bases to trimming and J lost 4 bases; unmatched junction nucleotides: 20. Germline-derived CDR1 and CDR2 are MNHNY and SVGAGI (reference sequence). This CDR3 is built from 20 residues. The CDR3 loop is CASINRGLLTSGRNADTQYF. DNA for the CDR3: TGTGCCAGCATTAACAGGGGGCTGCTGACTAGCGGGAGGAATGCAGATACGCAGTATTTT.

CDR3 bases: TGTGCCAGCAGTGGGGATATAGTACAAGAGACCCAGTACTTC. This translates into CASSGDIVQETQYF. The chain uses TRBV2 and TRBJ2-5, with D unclear. Germline lookup yields CDR1 SNHLY and CDR2 FYNNEI. The CDR3 is 14 residues long. The V end lost 4 bases, the J end lost 2 bases, and 11 bases lay between the germline ends. The full variable domain, with the rest looked up from reference TRBV2 and TRBJ2-5, is EPEVTQTPSHQVTQMGQEVILRCVPISNHLYFYWYRQILGQKVEFLVSFYNNEISEKSEIFDDQFSVERPDGSNFTLKIRSTKLEDSAMYFCASSGDIVQETQYFGPGTRLLVL.

This rearrangement joins TRBV20-1 to TRBJ2-3; D might be TRBD2 (6 bases). CDR3 length: 13 residues. V lost 5 bases, J lost 2 bases, and 11 bases lay in between. Germline V lookup: CDR1 DFQATT, CDR2 SNEGSKA (reference sequence). The DNA of the CDR3 is TGCAGTGCTTGGGACTTGACCACAGATACGCAGTATTTT. This gives the protein CSAWDLTTDTQYF.

This clonotype came up many times. This chain connects TRBV20-1 to TRBJ2-7; TRBD2 aligns across 10 bases. Germline values: CDR1 DFQATT, CDR2 SNEGSKA (reference sequence). CDR3 size: 14 residues. The ends lost 3 bases at V and 6 bases at J; junction bases unmatched: 8. DNA of the CDR3: TGCAGTGCTAGCTCTAGCGGGAGCCTTCTCGAGCAGTACTTC. This gives the protein CSASSSGSLLEQYF.

This clonotype was counted between two and nine times. The J gene is TRBJ1-2, the V gene TRBV4-1; TRBD1 matches at 8 bases. V lost 4 bases to trimming and J lost 7 bases; unmatched junction nucleotides: 17. CDR1 is MGHRA and CDR2 is YSYEKL in the germline V gene. This CDR3 contains 17 residues. The CDR3 protein is CASSPGAQGAGVSGYTF. CDR3 nucleotide sequence: TGCGCCAGCAGCCCGGGGGCCCAGGGGGCGGGCGTGAGTGGCTACACCTTC.

This clonotype has a count of ten or more. The rearrangement links TRBV19 to TRBJ2-6; D possibly matches TRBD1 or TRBD2 (5 bases each). The CDR3 sequence is 16 residues long. The germline V and J ends were trimmed by 7 bases and 2 bases, with 15 bases remaining between them. The V gene's germline CDR1 is LNHDA and CDR2 SQIVND (reference sequence). The CDR3 protein is CASTARGLAGANVLTF. In DNA form, the CDR3 reads TGTGCCAGTACCGCGAGGGGTCTGGCTGGGGCCAACGTCCTGACTTTC.

The chain links TRBV13 to TRBJ2-4; no firm D call. CDR1 is PRHDT, CDR2 FYEKMQ, per germline (reference sequence). Trimming left V 5 bases short and J 1 base short, with 12 bases between. The CDR3 has 15 amino acids. The CDR3, as DNA: TGTGCCAGCAGCCTCATCCGGGCCGCCAAAAACATTCAGTACTTC. This codes for CASSLIRAAKNIQYF.

The gene calls are TRBV20-1 and TRBJ2-4; D tentatively fits TRBD1 or TRBD2 (5 bases each). The CDR3 runs to 12 residues. The germline gives CDR1 DFQATT, CDR2 SNEGSKA (reference sequence). The germline V and J ends were trimmed by 8 bases and 9 bases, with 17 bases remaining between them. CDR3 loop: CSQGSRVGIQYF. DNA for the CDR3: TGCAGTCAAGGGAGCAGGGTCGGCATTCAGTACTTC.

V gene TRBV19 combines with J gene TRBJ2-3, with 9 nucleotides matching TRBD2. Germline V gene data show CDR1 as LNHDA and CDR2 as SQIVND (reference sequence). This CDR3 contains 16 residues. After removal of 1 base from V and 6 bases from J, the junction contained 8 bases not matched to a gene. CDR3 in amino acids: CASSIGGAGGMDTQYF. In DNA, the CDR3 is TGTGCCAGTAGTATAGGAGGAGCGGGAGGTATGGATACGCAGTATTTT.

The J gene is TRBJ1-4, the V gene TRBV5-4; no firm D call. Trimming removed 0 bases from V and 5 bases from J, with 11 bases in between. Germline CDR1 SGHNT, CDR2 YYREEE (reference sequence). The CDR3 consists of 15 residues. The CDR3, as DNA: TGTGCCAGCAGCTTGGACCGGGGATTAAATGAAAAACTGTTTTTT. It is translated as CASSLDRGLNEKLFF.

This chain connects TRBV10-3 to TRBJ2-7, with D perhaps assigned TRBD1 or TRBD2 (5 bases each). Trimming cost V 2 bases and J 2 bases, with 10 bases left between them. This CDR3 is built from 14 residues. CDR1 and CDR2 from the germline V gene are ENHRY and SYGVKD. Written as DNA, the CDR3 is TGTGCCATCAGTGAGCGGGACGGCACCTACGAGCAGTACTTC. Protein product: CAISERDGTYEQYF.

This chain links TRBV3-1 with TRBJ2-3; 10 bases agree with TRBD2. This CDR3 comprises 18 residues. The V segment lost 0 bases and the J segment 1 base; nucleotides outside the gene matches: 7. Per germline, CDR1 LGHDT and CDR2 YNNKEL (reference sequence). The CDR3 loop reads CASSQDPASGSGTDTQYF. CDR3 bases: TGTGCCAGCAGCCAAGACCCTGCTAGCGGGAGTGGCACAGATACGCAGTATTTT.

The V call is TRBV20-1, the J call TRBJ2-2; D might be TRBD1 (6 bases). The germline CDR1 and CDR2 sequences are DFQATT and SNEGSKA (reference sequence). V was clipped by 4 bases and J by 1 base, with 7 bases between them. This CDR3 has 13 residues. CDR3 sequence reads: CSAKGQNTGELFF. CDR3 sequence (DNA): TGCAGTGCTAAGGGACAGAACACCGGGGAGCTGTTTTTT.

This clonotype occurred a few times. The DNA of the CDR3 is TGTGCCAGCAGTTTACTGGGGTCGCGGGATCCGGATACGCAGTATTTT. This gives the protein CASSLLGSRDPDTQYF. The rearrangement uses TRBV28 and TRBJ2-3; D possibly corresponds to TRBD2 (6 bases). From germline, CDR1 is MDHEN and CDR2 SYDVKM. Between the trimmed V and J ends, which lost 2 bases and 6 bases, there was a span of 18 bases. This CDR3 contains 16 residues.

The V and J genes are TRBV29-1 and TRBJ2-4; TRBD2 aligns across 10 bases. The V segment lost 6 bases and the J segment 3 bases; nucleotides outside the gene matches: 20. Per the germline V gene, CDR1 is SQVTM and CDR2 is ANQGSEA. This CDR3 has 19 residues. CDR3 sequence (DNA): TGCAGCGTCGAACTAAGCGGGAGGGCCTCCTATGGGAACAAAAACATTCAGTACTTC. It yields the protein CSVELSGRASYGNKNIQYF.